The rows below give T cell receptor beta chains drawn from one sample of a study of blood T cell repertoires in COVID-19. Data came from immunoSEQ multiplex PCR; TCRdb stores just in-frame clones and leaves some out. Here the sample spans fewer than 300,000 clones, approximately 87% being singletons. The sequenced sample consisted of peripheral blood. The receptors derive from a woman between 25 and 40 years old with COVID-19, enrolled during active disease. CDR3s include the opening cysteine and the closing phenylalanine or tryptophan. Fields, in order: J gene, D gene, clone size, V gene, CDR3 DNA, CDR3 protein. A D gene is named only where the DNA matches it firmly. A clone size is listed for some rows: how often the clone was seen (once, few, many), or a class if it is expanded.

>TRBJ2-1|-|-|TRBV4-1
TGCGCCAGCAGCCAAGATGGTTCGGGAGCCGCGGGGCAGTTCTTC
CASSQDGSGAAGQFF
>TRBJ2-7|TRBD1|-|TRBV23-1
TGCGCCAGCAGTCACGGGACAGCGAGCTCCTACGAGCAGTACTTC
CASSHGTASSYEQYF
>TRBJ2-7|-|once|TRBV9
TGTGCCAGCAGCCCAGACGTAGCCGCCGGCGGGCTTACGTCCTACGAGCAGTACTTC
CASSPDVAAGGLTSYEQYF
>TRBJ2-7|TRBD1|-|TRBV7-9
TGTGCCAGCAGCTTGAGGACAGGGGATAACGAGCAGTACTTC
CASSLRTGDNEQYF
>TRBJ2-1|-|-|TRBV11-2
TGTGCCAGCAGCTTTCGCCTACTGGCGGGGGCCCTCTACAATGAGCAGTTCTTC
CASSFRLLAGALYNEQFF
>TRBJ1-6|-|-|TRBV27
TGTGCCAGCAGTTTACACGGACAGAATAATTCACCCCTCCACTTT
CASSLHGQNNSPLHF
>TRBJ2-5|-|-|TRBV5-1
TGCGCCAGCAGCCCTCGGAGCCGGACTCAAGAGACCCAGTACTTC
CASSPRSRTQETQYF
>TRBJ2-5|TRBD2|-|TRBV27
TGTGCCAGCAGTAAGAGCGGGGGGGGTATTGAGACCCAGTACTTC
CASSKSGGGIETQYF
>TRBJ2-1|TRBD2|-|TRBV13
TGTGCCAGCAGCTTAGATCGCGACTTAGCGGGAGCTAATGAGCAGTTCTTC
CASSLDRDLAGANEQFF
>TRBJ2-2|-|-|TRBV11-3
TGTGCCAGCAGTACTCGAGGGGAGGCCGGGGAGCTGTTTTTT
CASSTRGEAGELFF
>TRBJ2-1|-|-|TRBV6-5
TGTGCCACCGCGTGGACAGCATACAATGAGCAGTTCTTC
CATAWTAYNEQFF
>TRBJ2-5|-|-|TRBV4-2
TGTGCCAGCAGCCAAGAGGTTTTGGGGCCAAAAGAGACCCAGTACTTC
CASSQEVLGPKETQYF
>TRBJ2-7|-|-|TRBV12-3/TRBV12-4
TGTGCCAGCGCAGAAACCTACGAGCAGTACTTC
CASAETYEQYF
>TRBJ1-1|-|-|TRBV21-1
TGTGCCAGCAGCAAAGCGGGCGGGGGGTGTAGCTTCACTGAAGCTTTCTTT
CASSKAGGGCSFTEAFF
>TRBJ2-3|-|-|TRBV10-3
TGTGCCATCAGTGAGTCCCGAACAGGACGCACAGATACGCAGTATTTT
CAISESRTGRTDTQYF
>TRBJ2-1|-|-|TRBV2
TGTGCCAGCAGTGACTCAGGATACCTTTTCCTCTACAATGAGCAGTTCTTC
CASSDSGYLFLYNEQFF
>TRBJ2-1|-|-|TRBV6-5
TGTGCCAGCAGACCACAGGGCTATGAGCAGTTCTTC
CASRPQGYEQFF
>TRBJ1-2|-|-|TRBV5-5
TGTGCCAGCAGCCCACGAGGAGGGAGCGCCTATGGCTACACCTTC
CASSPRGGSAYGYTF
>TRBJ2-2|TRBD1|-|TRBV5-4
TGTGCCAGCAGCACGGGACAGGCGCGGAACACCGGGGAGCTGTTTTTT
CASSTGQARNTGELFF
>TRBJ2-1|-|-|TRBV5-1
TGCGCCAGCAGCTTGGAACAGTACTCCTACAATGAGCAGTTCTTC
CASSLEQYSYNEQFF
>TRBJ1-6|-|-|TRBV27
TGTGCCAGCAGCACTCTCCCCTCAACCTCCTGGGCCGCACCCCTCCACTTT
CASSTLPSTSWAAPLHF
>TRBJ1-1|-|-|TRBV15
TGTGCCACCAGCTTTTCTAGGAGTTGGGACACTGAAGCTTTCTTT
CATSFSRSWDTEAFF
>TRBJ2-2|TRBD2|-|TRBV3-1/TRBV3-2
TGTGCCAGCAGCCAGGGGGGGGTCGTACCCGGGGAGCTGTTTTTT
CASSQGGVVPGELFF
>TRBJ1-3|TRBD1|-|TRBV11-2
TGTGCCAGCAGCCCTATGAGGGGGCGAGGAAACACCATATATTTT
CASSPMRGRGNTIYF
>TRBJ2-1|TRBD2|-|TRBV9
TGTGCCACCGCCGTAGGGGCGGGGGGGCCAGTTAATGAGCAGTTCTTC
CATAVGAGGPVNEQFF
>TRBJ2-1|-|few|TRBV7-9
TGTGCCAGCAGCGTTACTAGCAAAGAGCAGTTCTTC
CASSVTSKEQFF
>TRBJ1-5|TRBD1|-|TRBV3-1/TRBV3-2
TGTGCCAGCAGCCATGGAGACAGGGGGAATCAGCCCCAGCATTTT
CASSHGDRGNQPQHF
>TRBJ1-1|-|-|TRBV16
TGTGCCAGCAGCCAATTACAGGGACCTCTTGAAGCTTTCTTT
CASSQLQGPLEAFF
>TRBJ2-3|TRBD2|-|TRBV24-1
TGTGCCACCAGTGATCCTAAGCGGGGGAGCACAGATACGCAGTATTTT
CATSDPKRGSTDTQYF
>TRBJ2-5|-|-|TRBV18
TGTGCCAGCTCACAAGACAGACACCTCCTGAGGGAGACCCAGTACTTC
CASSQDRHLLRETQYF
>TRBJ2-7|TRBD1|-|TRBV3-1/TRBV3-2
TGTGCCAGCAGCCCAGAGGGGGGGACAGGGACCCCCCGGCGGTACTTC
CASSPEGGTGTPRRYF
>TRBJ2-4|-|-|TRBV3-1/TRBV3-2
TGTGCCAGCAGTCCAAGATATCAGGGGATAGCCAAAAACATTCAGTACTTC
CASSPRYQGIAKNIQYF
>TRBJ2-7|TRBD2|-|TRBV2
TGTGCCAGCAGTGAAGGCGGGGGGGTCCTCTACGAGCAGTACTTC
CASSEGGGVLYEQYF
>TRBJ1-1|-|-|TRBV4-1
TGCGCCAGCAGCCAAGAGTGGAGACTGAACACTGAAGCTTTCTTT
CASSQEWRLNTEAFF
>TRBJ1-4|-|-|TRBV6-1
TGTGCCAGCAGTGATTCGGGGATAAGTGGTTTAGCAGGTGAAAAACTGTTTTTT
CASSDSGISGLAGEKLFF
>TRBJ1-5|-|-|TRBV28
TGTGCCAGCAGCCCCAGGGCTGGGAGCAATCAGCCCCAGCATTTT
CASSPRAGSNQPQHF
>TRBJ1-3|-|-|TRBV27
TGTGCCAGCAGTTTGCGGGGAAGCCCTGGAAACACCATATATTTT
CASSLRGSPGNTIYF
>TRBJ1-2|-|-|TRBV7-6
TGTGCCAGCAGCGAACAGGGTATTGGCTACACCTTC
CASSEQGIGYTF
>TRBJ2-5|-|-|TRBV3-1/TRBV3-2
TGTGCCAGCAGCACCGGGGAGACCCAGTACTTC
CASSTGETQYF
>TRBJ2-3|-|-|TRBV27
TGTGCCAGCGCGGAGTCCTCTAGCACAGATACGCAGTATTTT
CASAESSSTDTQYF
>TRBJ2-3|TRBD2|-|TRBV6-6
TGTGCCAGCAGTATTCAGCGGGGGGGCCCAGATACGCAGTATTTT
CASSIQRGGPDTQYF
>TRBJ2-4|TRBD2|-|TRBV2
TGTGCCAGTATAGCGGGGGGGCCGGAAAACATTCAGTACTTC
CASIAGGPENIQYF
>TRBJ2-3|-|once|TRBV5-5
TGTGCCAGCAGCTTGGGAGCAGGGGAGTGGGATACGCAGTATTTT
CASSLGAGEWDTQYF
>TRBJ2-3|-|-|TRBV11-2
TGTGCCAGCAGCCCGGACGGGGGCACAGATACGCAGTATTTT
CASSPDGGTDTQYF
>TRBJ1-5|-|-|TRBV30
TGTGCCTGGACCGTTGGGGGGATCAGCAATCAGCCCCAGCATTTT
CAWTVGGISNQPQHF
>TRBJ1-2|-|-|TRBV7-9
TGTGCCAGCAGCCCCGCGGGACCGCTAGATGGCTACACCTTC
CASSPAGPLDGYTF
>TRBJ2-7|-|-|TRBV6-6
TGTGCCAGCAGTTACTGGCCCTTTTTGACCTACGAGCAGTACTTC
CASSYWPFLTYEQYF
>TRBJ1-5|-|-|TRBV19
TGTGCCAGTAGTGTATTTCAGCCCCAGCATTTT
CASSVFQPQHF
>TRBJ2-7|TRBD1|-|TRBV5-1
TGCGCCAGCAGCCTAGAGGGACAGGCCTACGAGCAGTACTTC
CASSLEGQAYEQYF
>TRBJ2-7|-|-|TRBV7-9
TGTGCCAGCAGCTTAACCCCAGGGGACGGCTCCTACGAGCAGTACTTC
CASSLTPGDGSYEQYF
>TRBJ1-1|-|-|TRBV7-9
TGTGCCAGCAGCTTAAGGACATTAATTGGGACTGAAGCTTTCTTT
CASSLRTLIGTEAFF